The rows below give T cell receptor beta chains drawn from one sample of a study of T cell responses to AZD1222 COVID-19 vaccine. Profiled with immunoSEQ multiplex PCR; TCRdb holds only in-frame clones, not every one. The sample yields approximately 120,000 clones, more than 70% seen once. The sequenced sample was peripheral blood, obtained on day 0 of AZD1222 vaccination. These TCRs come from an adult in good health. Both conserved end residues are part of each CDR3. The D gene is left open where the match is weak. Not all rows give a size; the values are once, few, many and, for expanded clones, a class.

size: -
D: -
V: TRBV15
J: TRBJ2-2
DNA: TGTGCCACCGGGTGGGGGACGAACACCGGGGAGCTGTTTTTT
CDR3: CATGWGTNTGELFF

size: once
D: -
V: TRBV12-3/TRBV12-4
J: TRBJ1-2
DNA: TGTGCCAGCAGTTTCTCCTTTGACTATGGCTACACCTTC
CDR3: CASSFSFDYGYTF

size: -
D: -
V: TRBV7-3
J: TRBJ2-5
DNA: TGTGCCAGCAGCACGGGCCCAAGGGAGACCCAGTACTTC
CDR3: CASSTGPRETQYF

size: -
D: TRBD2
V: TRBV3-1/TRBV3-2
J: TRBJ2-3
DNA: TGTGCCAGCAGCCAGCAGCGGGGGTTGGCAGATACGCAGTATTTT
CDR3: CASSQQRGLADTQYF

size: -
D: TRBD1
V: TRBV19
J: TRBJ1-5
DNA: TGTGCCAGTAGTATAGGGGGGGCCAGGGGGTTTCAGCCCCAGCATTTT
CDR3: CASSIGGARGFQPQHF

size: -
D: -
V: TRBV10-3
J: TRBJ1-2
DNA: TGTGCCATCACCCAGGACACTAACTATGGCTACACCTTC
CDR3: CAITQDTNYGYTF

size: -
D: -
V: TRBV28
J: TRBJ2-7
DNA: TGTGCCAGCAGTTTTTCAGGGACACGGGACGAGCAGTACTTC
CDR3: CASSFSGTRDEQYF

size: -
D: -
V: TRBV2
J: TRBJ1-3
DNA: TGTGCCAGCATTCGCCTTGGTAGCTCTGGAAACACCATATATTTT
CDR3: CASIRLGSSGNTIYF

size: -
D: -
V: TRBV28
J: TRBJ2-1
DNA: TGTGCCAGCAGTTCGGGACCCTCCTACAATGAGCAGTTCTTC
CDR3: CASSSGPSYNEQFF

size: -
D: TRBD2
V: TRBV9
J: TRBJ2-4
DNA: TGTGCCAGCAGCGCACTAGCGGAAAACATTCAGTACTTC
CDR3: CASSALAENIQYF

size: -
D: TRBD1
V: TRBV10-3
J: TRBJ1-1
DNA: TGTGCCATCAACAGACAGGGGTTGAACACTGAAGCTTTCTTT
CDR3: CAINRQGLNTEAFF

size: few
D: TRBD2
V: TRBV2
J: TRBJ2-3
DNA: TGTGCCAGCAGTTTAGCGGGGGGAGAGACAGATACGCAGTATTTT
CDR3: CASSLAGGETDTQYF

size: -
D: -
V: TRBV5-1
J: TRBJ1-5
DNA: TGCGCCAGCAGCGTCTTTAGCAATCAGCCCCAGCATTTT
CDR3: CASSVFSNQPQHF

size: once
D: -
V: TRBV12-3/TRBV12-4
J: TRBJ1-2
DNA: TGTGCCAGCAGTTTACGACAGAACTATGGCTACACCTTC
CDR3: CASSLRQNYGYTF

size: -
D: -
V: TRBV5-1
J: TRBJ2-1
DNA: TGCGCCAGCAGCCCGGGCTCAGCAAATGAGCAGTTCTTC
CDR3: CASSPGSANEQFF